One sample yielded the 9 T cell receptor beta chains listed below, sequenced in a study of blood T cell repertoires in COVID-19. The assay was immunoSEQ multiplex PCR, and TCRdb's table has in-frame clones only and misses some. The sample includes 330,000 or so clones, around 90% of them seen just once. What was sequenced was peripheral blood. These receptors came from a woman aged 60 to 75 with COVID-19, enrolled during active disease.

This clone was seen once. The V call is TRBV19, the J call TRBJ2-1; TRBD1 matches at 8 bases. V lost 10 bases and J lost 7; bases outside the gene matches: 15. Germline CDR1 reads LNHDA; CDR2 reads SQIVND (reference sequence). This CDR3 spans 15 amino acids. This CDR3 is CATKGWTGRLNEQFF. The DNA of the CDR3 is TGTGCCACTAAGGGATGGACAGGGAGGTTGAATGAGCAGTTCTTC.

The chain has TRBV11-3 and TRBJ2-7; a possible D gene is TRBD1 (6 bases). V lost 5 bases, J lost 6 bases, and 14 bases lay in between. Germline loops: CDR1 SGHNT, CDR2 YENEEA. CDR3 length equals 13 residues. For the CDR3, the DNA is TGTGCCAGCAGCCCAGGGACACCCTCCGAGCAGTACTTC. Its translation is CASSPGTPSEQYF.

The J gene is TRBJ1-1, the V gene TRBV23-1; 10 positions match TRBD1. TRBV23-1 carries the ORF label, with uncertain function. The CDR3 has 15 residues. After removal of 4 bases from V and 6 bases from J, the junction contained 8 bases not matched to a gene. Here the CDR3 DNA reads TGCGCCAGCAGTCGCCGGACAGGGGGGGAGGCTGAAGCTTTCTTT. It specifies CASSRRTGGEAEAFF.

The chain carries TRBV6-6 and TRBJ2-5, with 7 bases matching TRBD1. Germline trimming cut 6 bases from V and 2 bases from J; bases unmatched to any gene: 6. The germline V gene has CDR1 MNHNY and CDR2 SVGAGI (reference sequence). This CDR3 spans 14 amino acids. This chain's CDR3 is CASRFPGQQETQYF. In nucleotides, the CDR3 is TGTGCCAGCAGGTTCCCGGGACAGCAAGAGACCCAGTACTTC.

V usage is TRBV9 and J usage is TRBJ1-1; D ambiguous. The V gene's germline CDR1 is SGDLS and CDR2 YYNGEE. The CDR3 runs 15 residues. V was pared by 0 bases and J by 3 bases, with 12 bases between. The CDR3 is CASSVEGGWDTEAFF. As DNA, the CDR3 is TGTGCCAGCAGCGTAGAAGGAGGTTGGGACACTGAAGCTTTCTTT. Variable domain in full (rest from reference TRBV9 and TRBJ1-1): DSGVTQTPKHLITATGQRVTLRCSPRSGDLSVYWYQQSLDQGLQFLIQYYNGEERAKGNILERFSAQQFPDLHSELNLSSLELGDSALYFCASSVEGGWDTEAFFGQGTRLTVV.

This clone has only one observation. J is TRBJ1-6 and V is TRBV5-6; TRBD1 might be the D (5 bases). V gave up 1 base and J gave up 10 bases, with 9 bases separating them. CDR1 and CDR2 (germline): SGHDT, YYEEEE. There are 13 residues in the CDR3. The CDR3 is CASSLPGSSPLHF. CDR3 DNA: TGTGCCAGCAGCTTGCCAGGGTCCTCACCCCTCCACTTT.

Here the CDR3 reads CAWSARTSKRGTQYF. Written as DNA, the CDR3 is TGTGCCTGGAGTGCCCGGACCAGCAAAAGGGGGACCCAGTACTTC. V gene TRBV30 combines with J gene TRBJ2-5; a weak D match, TRBD1 (5 bases). This CDR3 is built from 15 residues. Germline loops: CDR1 GTSNPN, CDR2 SVGIG (reference sequence). V lost 1 base, J lost 7 bases, and 19 bases lay in between.

The CDR3 coding sequence is TGTGCCAGCAGCCACTATGGTGCCTACGAGCAGTACTTC. Its translation: CASSHYGAYEQYF. This chain links TRBV3-1 (or the pseudogene TRBV3-2) with TRBJ2-7; no reliable D call. The V end lost 3 bases, the J end lost 2 bases, and 8 bases lay between the germline ends. The CDR3 extends over 13 amino acids. Germline V lookup: CDR1 LGHDT, CDR2 YNNKEL (reference sequence).

V is TRBV5-3 and J is TRBJ1-2, with TRBD1 matching 8 bases. TRBV5-3 belongs to the ORF category, with a function that is uncertain. The CDR3 extends over 15 amino acids. V trimming: 3 bases; J trimming: 0 bases; junction bases outside the gene matches: 4. CDR3 sequence (DNA): TGTGCCAGAAGCTCCCCGGGACAGGCTAACTATGGCTACACCTTC. Translation: CARSSPGQANYGYTF.